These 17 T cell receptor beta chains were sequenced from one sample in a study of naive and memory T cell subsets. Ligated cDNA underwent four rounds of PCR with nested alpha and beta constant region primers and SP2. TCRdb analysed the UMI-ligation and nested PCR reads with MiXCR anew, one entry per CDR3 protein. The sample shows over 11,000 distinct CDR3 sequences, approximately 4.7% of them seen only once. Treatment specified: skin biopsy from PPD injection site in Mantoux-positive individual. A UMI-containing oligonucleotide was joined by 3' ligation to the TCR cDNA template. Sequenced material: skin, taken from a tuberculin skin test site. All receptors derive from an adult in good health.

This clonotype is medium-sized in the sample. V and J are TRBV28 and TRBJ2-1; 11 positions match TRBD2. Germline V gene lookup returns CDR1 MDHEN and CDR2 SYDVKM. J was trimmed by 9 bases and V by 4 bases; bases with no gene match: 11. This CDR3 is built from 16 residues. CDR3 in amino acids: CASSSRVAGGPGEQFF. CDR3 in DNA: TGTGCCAGCAGTTCCCGGGTAGCGGGGGGGCCGGGTGAGCAGTTCTTC.

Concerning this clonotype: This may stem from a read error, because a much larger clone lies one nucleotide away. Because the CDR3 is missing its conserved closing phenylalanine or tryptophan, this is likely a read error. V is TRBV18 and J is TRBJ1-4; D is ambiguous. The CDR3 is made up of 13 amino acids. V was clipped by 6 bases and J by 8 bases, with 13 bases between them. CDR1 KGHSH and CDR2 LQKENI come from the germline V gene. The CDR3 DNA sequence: TGTGCCAGCTCCCCCGCCGGAAGGGAAAAACTGTTTTCT. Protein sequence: CASSPAGREKLFS.

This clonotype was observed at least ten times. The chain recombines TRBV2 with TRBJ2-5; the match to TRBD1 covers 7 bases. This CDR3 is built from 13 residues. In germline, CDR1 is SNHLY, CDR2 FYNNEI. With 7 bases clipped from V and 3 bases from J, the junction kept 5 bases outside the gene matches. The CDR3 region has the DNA TGTGCCAGCAAGGTGGACAGGAAAGAGACCCAGTACTTC. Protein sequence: CASKVDRKETQYF. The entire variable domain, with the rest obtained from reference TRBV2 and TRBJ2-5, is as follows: EPEVTQTPSHQVTQMGQEVILRCVPISNHLYFYWYRQILGQKVEFLVSFYNNEISEKSEIFDDQFSVERPDGSNFTLKIRSTKLEDSAMYFCASKVDRKETQYFGPGTRLLVL.

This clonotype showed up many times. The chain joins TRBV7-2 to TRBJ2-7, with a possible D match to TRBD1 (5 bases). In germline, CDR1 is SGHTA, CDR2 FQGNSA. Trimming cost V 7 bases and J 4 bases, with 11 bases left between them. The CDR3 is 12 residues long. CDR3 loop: CASTKTEYEQYF. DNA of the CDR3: TGTGCCAGCACCAAGACAGAGTACGAGCAGTACTTC. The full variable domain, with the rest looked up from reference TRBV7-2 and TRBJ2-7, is GAGVSQSPSNKVTEKGKDVELRCDPISGHTALYWYRQSLGQGLEFLIYFQGNSAPDKSGLPSDRFSAERTGGSVSTLTIQRTQQEDSAVYLCASTKTEYEQYFGPGTRLTVT.

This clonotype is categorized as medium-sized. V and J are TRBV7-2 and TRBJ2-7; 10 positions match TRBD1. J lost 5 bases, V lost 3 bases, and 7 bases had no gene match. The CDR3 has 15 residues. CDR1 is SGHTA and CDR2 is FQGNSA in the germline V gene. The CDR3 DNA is TGTGCCAGCAGCTTGGGGACAGGGGAATGGAACGAGCAGTACTTC. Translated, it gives CASSLGTGEWNEQYF.

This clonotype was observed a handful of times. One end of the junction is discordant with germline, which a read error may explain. DNA for the CDR3: TGTGCCACCAGCAGGGAGACAGCCATCTACAATGGGCAGTTCTTC. Its protein is CATSRETAIYNGQFF. The chain is built from TRBV15 and TRBJ2-1; the D gene is possibly TRBD1 (5 bases). Germline assignment: CDR1 LNHNV and CDR2 YYDKDF (reference sequence). The CDR3 length is 15 residues.

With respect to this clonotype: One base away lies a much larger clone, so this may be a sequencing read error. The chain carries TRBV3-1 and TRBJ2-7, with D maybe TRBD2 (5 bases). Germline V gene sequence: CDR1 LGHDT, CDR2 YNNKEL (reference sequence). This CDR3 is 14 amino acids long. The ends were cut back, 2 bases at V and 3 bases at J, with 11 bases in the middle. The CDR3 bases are TGTGCCAGCAGCCAACCCGGGATCCGCTACGAGCAGTACTTC. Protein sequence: CASSQPGIRYEQYF.

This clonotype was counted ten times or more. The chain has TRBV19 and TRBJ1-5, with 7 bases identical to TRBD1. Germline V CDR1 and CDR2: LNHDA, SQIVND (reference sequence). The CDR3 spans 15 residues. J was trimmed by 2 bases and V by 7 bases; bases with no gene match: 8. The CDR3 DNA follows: TGTGCCAGTAAAGCGGGACAGCAACGCAATCAGCCCCAGCATTTT. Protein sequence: CASKAGQQRNQPQHF.

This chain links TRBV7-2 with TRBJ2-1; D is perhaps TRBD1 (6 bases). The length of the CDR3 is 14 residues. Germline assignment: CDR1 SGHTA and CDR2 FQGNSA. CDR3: CVSKRGGSYNEQFF. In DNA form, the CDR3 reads TGTGTCAGTAAACGAGGGGGTTCCTACAATGAGCAGTTCTTC.

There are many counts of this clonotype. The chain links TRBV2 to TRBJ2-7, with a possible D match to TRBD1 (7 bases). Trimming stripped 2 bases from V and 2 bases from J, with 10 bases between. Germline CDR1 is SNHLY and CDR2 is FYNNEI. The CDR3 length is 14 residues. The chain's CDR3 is CASSEQGEAYEQYF. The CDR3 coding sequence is TGTGCCAGCAGTGAACAGGGGGAGGCCTACGAGCAGTACTTC.

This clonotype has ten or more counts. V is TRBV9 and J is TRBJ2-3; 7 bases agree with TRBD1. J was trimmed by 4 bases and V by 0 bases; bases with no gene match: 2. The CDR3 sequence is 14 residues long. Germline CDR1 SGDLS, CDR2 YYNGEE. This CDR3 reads CASSVVGGADTQYF. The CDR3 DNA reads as TGTGCCAGCAGCGTAGTAGGGGGCGCAGATACGCAGTATTTT.

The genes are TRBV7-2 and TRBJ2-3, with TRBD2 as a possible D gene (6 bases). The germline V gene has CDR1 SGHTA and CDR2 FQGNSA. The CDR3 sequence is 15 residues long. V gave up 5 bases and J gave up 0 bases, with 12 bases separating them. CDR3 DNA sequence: TGTGCCAGCAGCCCGGACTACTTAAGCACAGATACGCAGTATTTT. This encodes CASSPDYLSTDTQYF.

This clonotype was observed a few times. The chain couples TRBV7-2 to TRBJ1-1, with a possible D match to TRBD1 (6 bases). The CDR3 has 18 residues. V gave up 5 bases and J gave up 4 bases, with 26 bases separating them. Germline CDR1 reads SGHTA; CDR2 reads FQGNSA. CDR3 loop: CASSPQGGAGSLPTEAFF. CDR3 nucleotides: TGTGCCAGCAGCCCACAAGGGGGGGCAGGTTCCCTTCCCACTGAAGCTTTCTTT.

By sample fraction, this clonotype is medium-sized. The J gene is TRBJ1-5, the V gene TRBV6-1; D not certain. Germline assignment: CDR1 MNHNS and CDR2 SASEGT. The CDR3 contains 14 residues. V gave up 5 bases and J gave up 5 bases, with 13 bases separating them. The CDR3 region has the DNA TGTGCCAGCAGTAGACTTGGGCAACATCAGCCCCAGCATTTT. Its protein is CASSRLGQHQPQHF.

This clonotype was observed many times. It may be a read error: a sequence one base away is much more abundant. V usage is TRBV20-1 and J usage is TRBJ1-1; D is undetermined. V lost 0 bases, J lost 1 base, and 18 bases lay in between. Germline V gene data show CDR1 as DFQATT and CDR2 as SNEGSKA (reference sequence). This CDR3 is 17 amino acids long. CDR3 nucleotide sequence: TGCAGTGCTAGAGAACCCGGACGTTGGGCGGGGAACACTGAAGCTTTCTTT. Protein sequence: CSAREPGRWAGNTEAFF.

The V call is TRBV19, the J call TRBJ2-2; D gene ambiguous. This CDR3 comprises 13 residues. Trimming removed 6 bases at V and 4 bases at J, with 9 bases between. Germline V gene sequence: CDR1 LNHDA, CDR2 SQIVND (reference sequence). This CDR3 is CASRDRVTGELFF. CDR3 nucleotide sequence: TGTGCCAGTAGGGACCGGGTCACCGGGGAGCTGTTTTTT.

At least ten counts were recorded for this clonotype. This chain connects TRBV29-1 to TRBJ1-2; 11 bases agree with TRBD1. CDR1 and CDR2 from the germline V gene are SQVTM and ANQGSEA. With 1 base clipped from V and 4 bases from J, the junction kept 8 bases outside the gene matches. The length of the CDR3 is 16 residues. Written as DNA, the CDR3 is TGCAGCGTTGAAGGGACAGGGGGCGGAGTAGCCTATGGCTACACCTTC. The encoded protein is CSVEGTGGGVAYGYTF.